Listed below are T cell receptor beta chains from one sample, sequenced in a study of post-analysis software for immune sequencing data. MiXCR, run by TCRdb on the PCR reads, gives a single entry per CDR3 protein. The table lists hundreds of thousands of distinct CDR3 sequences, around 50% of them singletons. Sequencing was done on a sample of blood. The receptors were gathered from a girl between 5 and 17 years old with multiple sclerosis. Both conserved end residues are part of each CDR3. D genes are given only for firm matches. Clone size is stated in some rows and not others, as once, few, many or a class when expanded.

clone size: NA
V gene: TRBV2
J gene: TRBJ2-5
D gene: NA
CDR3 DNA: TGTGCCAGCAGTGAAGTAGGGGCAGGGCGGGAGACCCAGTACTTC
CDR3 protein: CASSEVGAGRETQYF

clone size: NA
V gene: TRBV12-3/TRBV12-4
J gene: TRBJ2-1
D gene: NA
CDR3 DNA: TGTGCCAGCACCCGGGACCTCTCCGATGAGCAGTTCTTC
CDR3 protein: CASTRDLSDEQFF

clone size: NA
V gene: TRBV7-9
J gene: TRBJ2-6
D gene: NA
CDR3 DNA: TGTGCCAGCAGCTTAGGATTTGGGTCTGGGGCCAACGTCCTGACTTTC
CDR3 protein: CASSLGFGSGANVLTF

clone size: once
V gene: TRBV27
J gene: TRBJ2-6
D gene: NA
CDR3 DNA: TGTGCCAGCAGCCTACGATGGGCGGCTGGCGTGTTCGGGGCCAACGTCCTGACTTTC
CDR3 protein: CASSLRWAAGVFGANVLTF

clone size: NA
V gene: TRBV5-1
J gene: TRBJ2-5
D gene: NA
CDR3 DNA: TGCGCCAGCAGCTGGGGAATCGCAATTTTTGGAGGGGAGACCCAGTACTTC
CDR3 protein: CASSWGIAIFGGETQYF

clone size: few
V gene: TRBV4-1
J gene: TRBJ2-3
D gene: TRBD2
CDR3 DNA: TGCGCCAGCAGCTCGGGGCTAGCGGGGCCAGATACGCAGTATTTT
CDR3 protein: CASSSGLAGPDTQYF

clone size: NA
V gene: TRBV29-1
J gene: TRBJ2-7
D gene: TRBD2
CDR3 DNA: TGCAGCGTTTCGACTAGCGGGAGCTTCCCCGAGCAGTACTTC
CDR3 protein: CSVSTSGSFPEQYF

clone size: NA
V gene: TRBV20-1
J gene: TRBJ2-7
D gene: NA
CDR3 DNA: TGCAGTGCTCTCGTTGGGGGGGCCCACGAGCAGTACTTC
CDR3 protein: CSALVGGAHEQYF

clone size: NA
V gene: TRBV6-1
J gene: TRBJ2-3
D gene: NA
CDR3 DNA: TGTGCCAGCAGTGAAGGCGGGTACACAGATACGCAGTATTTT
CDR3 protein: CASSEGGYTDTQYF

clone size: NA
V gene: TRBV6-6
J gene: TRBJ1-1
D gene: NA
CDR3 DNA: TGTGCCAGTGAACACCCGAACACTGAAGCTTTCTTT
CDR3 protein: CASEHPNTEAFF

clone size: many
V gene: TRBV7-3
J gene: TRBJ1-1
D gene: TRBD1
CDR3 DNA: TGTGCCAGCAGCTCGACAGGGGGGAACACTGAAGCTTTCTTT
CDR3 protein: CASSSTGGNTEAFF

clone size: NA
V gene: TRBV7-3
J gene: TRBJ1-1
D gene: NA
CDR3 DNA: TGTGCCAGCAGCTTAGGCAGCCAGAACACTGAAGCTTTCTTT
CDR3 protein: CASSLGSQNTEAFF

clone size: few
V gene: TRBV2
J gene: TRBJ2-3
D gene: TRBD2
CDR3 DNA: TGTGCCAGCAGGGGAGGGACCACAGATACGCAGTATTTT
CDR3 protein: CASRGGTTDTQYF

clone size: NA
V gene: TRBV29-1
J gene: TRBJ2-7
D gene: NA
CDR3 DNA: TGCAGCGTGGCAGACTCTCCTTACGAGCAGTACTTC
CDR3 protein: CSVADSPYEQYF

clone size: NA
V gene: TRBV5-4
J gene: TRBJ2-7
D gene: NA
CDR3 DNA: TGTGCCAGCAGCCCCCCCCCCGGGACTGGGGACGAGCAGTACTTC
CDR3 protein: CASSPPPGTGDEQYF

clone size: NA
V gene: TRBV9
J gene: TRBJ2-7
D gene: NA
CDR3 DNA: TGTGCCAGCAGCGTAGGTCCTAGCGCAACCTACGAGCAGTACTTC
CDR3 protein: CASSVGPSATYEQYF

clone size: few
V gene: TRBV29-1
J gene: TRBJ1-2
D gene: NA
CDR3 DNA: TGCAGCGTTGACGCGGGGGCAGGGGGCTACACCTTC
CDR3 protein: CSVDAGAGGYTF

clone size: once
V gene: TRBV5-6
J gene: TRBJ1-5
D gene: NA
CDR3 DNA: TGTGCCAGCAGCCTGTACAGGGGCAATCAGCCCCAGCATTTT
CDR3 protein: CASSLYRGNQPQHF

clone size: NA
V gene: TRBV18
J gene: TRBJ2-1
D gene: NA
CDR3 DNA: TGTGCCAGCTCACCTGGGAAAAACAATGAGCAGTTCTTC
CDR3 protein: CASSPGKNNEQFF

clone size: few
V gene: TRBV12-5
J gene: TRBJ2-6
D gene: NA
CDR3 DNA: TGTGCTAGTGGCCGAGAAACTGGGGCCAACGTCCTGACTTTC
CDR3 protein: CASGRETGANVLTF

clone size: NA
V gene: TRBV12-3/TRBV12-4
J gene: TRBJ2-7
D gene: TRBD1
CDR3 DNA: TGTGCCAGCAGTTCAGGGACAGGGGGAAGGTACGAGCAGTACTTC
CDR3 protein: CASSSGTGGRYEQYF

clone size: NA
V gene: TRBV29-1
J gene: TRBJ2-1
D gene: TRBD1
CDR3 DNA: TGCAGCGTCTCGGGACAGAGCTACGAGCAGTTCTTC
CDR3 protein: CSVSGQSYEQFF

clone size: NA
V gene: TRBV6-5
J gene: TRBJ2-3
D gene: NA
CDR3 DNA: TGTGCCAGCAGTTACTCCCTGGCCACAGATACGCAGTATTTT
CDR3 protein: CASSYSLATDTQYF

clone size: NA
V gene: TRBV6-6
J gene: TRBJ2-7
D gene: TRBD1
CDR3 DNA: TGTGCCAGCAGTCTATCCTCGGGACAGGGGTCTCGCGAGCAGTACTTC
CDR3 protein: CASSLSSGQGSREQYF

clone size: few
V gene: TRBV20-1
J gene: TRBJ1-4
D gene: NA
CDR3 DNA: TGCAGTGCTAGAGGCCTGACCCGTCCTGTTGAAAAACTGTTTTTT
CDR3 protein: CSARGLTRPVEKLFF

clone size: few
V gene: TRBV29-1
J gene: TRBJ1-1
D gene: NA
CDR3 DNA: TGCAGCGTTGAGGCGGGATACACTGAAGCTTTCTTT
CDR3 protein: CSVEAGYTEAFF

clone size: NA
V gene: TRBV29-1
J gene: TRBJ2-3
D gene: NA
CDR3 DNA: TGCAGCGTTTTATCACGCACCATGGGGCAGGGCGGAGATACGCAGTATTTT
CDR3 protein: CSVLSRTMGQGGDTQYF

clone size: NA
V gene: TRBV28
J gene: TRBJ2-7
D gene: TRBD2
CDR3 DNA: TGTGCCAGCAATTGGGCGGGAGTCGCGGTCGAGCAGTACTTC
CDR3 protein: CASNWAGVAVEQYF

clone size: NA
V gene: TRBV20-1
J gene: TRBJ2-3
D gene: TRBD2
CDR3 DNA: TGCAGTGCTAGAGCGCTGCGGGCGGGGGGGATCACAGATACGCAGTATTTT
CDR3 protein: CSARALRAGGITDTQYF

clone size: NA
V gene: TRBV29-1
J gene: TRBJ2-5
D gene: NA
CDR3 DNA: TGCAGCGTCATGGGGGGCGGGACCCAGTACTTC
CDR3 protein: CSVMGGGTQYF

clone size: NA
V gene: TRBV7-2
J gene: TRBJ1-2
D gene: TRBD1
CDR3 DNA: TGTGCCAGCAGCATAAGGACAGGGGGCGGGAATTCTAACTATGGCTACACCTTC
CDR3 protein: CASSIRTGGGNSNYGYTF

clone size: NA
V gene: TRBV4-1
J gene: TRBJ2-7
D gene: NA
CDR3 DNA: TGCGCCAGCAGCCAAGAAGATTCAGAGACCTACGAGCAGTACTTC
CDR3 protein: CASSQEDSETYEQYF

clone size: few
V gene: TRBV7-3
J gene: TRBJ2-2
D gene: TRBD1
CDR3 DNA: TGTGCCAGCAGCTGGACAGGGGGCGACGCCGGGGAGCTGTTTTTT
CDR3 protein: CASSWTGGDAGELFF

clone size: NA
V gene: TRBV7-3
J gene: TRBJ2-1
D gene: TRBD1
CDR3 DNA: TGTGCCAGCAGCTTAACGTTGGGGACAGGGGATGAGCAGTTCTTC
CDR3 protein: CASSLTLGTGDEQFF

clone size: NA
V gene: TRBV10-3
J gene: TRBJ2-1
D gene: NA
CDR3 DNA: TGTGCCGCGCACGGGGGAGGCAATGAGCAGTTCTTC
CDR3 protein: CAAHGGGNEQFF

clone size: NA
V gene: TRBV7-9
J gene: TRBJ1-2
D gene: NA
CDR3 DNA: TGTGCCAGCAGCCCCGGAGGCTATGGCCACACCTTC
CDR3 protein: CASSPGGYGHTF

clone size: NA
V gene: TRBV5-1
J gene: TRBJ2-3
D gene: TRBD2
CDR3 DNA: TGCGCCAGCAGCTTGAGTGTAGCGGGAGACCCTAGCACAGATACGCAGTATTTT
CDR3 protein: CASSLSVAGDPSTDTQYF

clone size: NA
V gene: TRBV7-2
J gene: TRBJ2-7
D gene: NA
CDR3 DNA: TGTGCCAGCAGTCGGGGCCGGACTGGCGAGCAGTACTTC
CDR3 protein: CASSRGRTGEQYF

clone size: NA
V gene: TRBV28
J gene: TRBJ2-7
D gene: NA
CDR3 DNA: TGTGCCAGCAGTTTACCGGGCAAGCCGTCCGAGCAGTACTTC
CDR3 protein: CASSLPGKPSEQYF

clone size: few
V gene: TRBV5-1
J gene: TRBJ2-7
D gene: TRBD1
CDR3 DNA: TGCGCCAGCAGCCCGGGGACAGGCGGTACCTACGAGCAGTACTTC
CDR3 protein: CASSPGTGGTYEQYF

clone size: NA
V gene: TRBV12-3/TRBV12-4
J gene: TRBJ1-1
D gene: TRBD1
CDR3 DNA: TGTGCCAGCAAGAGACAGGGGACCACTGAAGCTTTCTTT
CDR3 protein: CASKRQGTTEAFF

clone size: NA
V gene: TRBV6-5
J gene: TRBJ2-7
D gene: NA
CDR3 DNA: TGTGCCAGCAGTCCCCACACAGGGAAACTCTCCTACGAGCAGTACTTC
CDR3 protein: CASSPHTGKLSYEQYF

clone size: NA
V gene: TRBV6-1
J gene: TRBJ2-5
D gene: NA
CDR3 DNA: TGTGCCAGCACTTACAGTGATGGGACGCAAGAGACCCAGTACTTC
CDR3 protein: CASTYSDGTQETQYF

clone size: NA
V gene: TRBV6-1
J gene: TRBJ2-5
D gene: NA
CDR3 DNA: TGTGCCTCCGGGGGGCTCCAACAAGAGACCCAGTACTTC
CDR3 protein: CASGGLQQETQYF

clone size: NA
V gene: TRBV6-6
J gene: TRBJ2-2
D gene: TRBD2
CDR3 DNA: TGTGCCAGCATGGTGGCTAGCGGGGGCCTGAACACCGGGGAGCTGTTTTTT
CDR3 protein: CASMVASGGLNTGELFF

clone size: NA
V gene: TRBV7-2
J gene: TRBJ2-4
D gene: NA
CDR3 DNA: TGTGCCAGCAGACAAACAGGGAAGAACATTCAGTACTTC
CDR3 protein: CASRQTGKNIQYF

clone size: NA
V gene: TRBV20-1
J gene: TRBJ1-2
D gene: NA
CDR3 DNA: TGCAGTGCTAGAGCTGACCGCAGGGGAAACTATGGCTACACCTTC
CDR3 protein: CSARADRRGNYGYTF

clone size: few
V gene: TRBV2
J gene: TRBJ2-5
D gene: TRBD1
CDR3 DNA: TGTGCCAGTTACCGGGACAGAGGGGAGACCCAGTACTTC
CDR3 protein: CASYRDRGETQYF

clone size: once
V gene: TRBV5-1
J gene: TRBJ1-2
D gene: TRBD1
CDR3 DNA: TGCGCCAGCAGCTTGGCCGGCAGGGGGCTTGGCTACACCTTC
CDR3 protein: CASSLAGRGLGYTF

clone size: NA
V gene: TRBV7-9
J gene: TRBJ2-3
D gene: TRBD2
CDR3 DNA: TGTGCCAGCAGCTCTCTTGGACTAGCGGGAGTCTCCACAGATACGCAGTATTTT
CDR3 protein: CASSSLGLAGVSTDTQYF

clone size: NA
V gene: TRBV5-1
J gene: TRBJ2-3
D gene: NA
CDR3 DNA: TGCGCCTGCAGCTTAGCAGGGGCGGATACGCAGTATTTT
CDR3 protein: CACSLAGADTQYF

clone size: NA
V gene: TRBV3-1
J gene: TRBJ2-1
D gene: TRBD2
CDR3 DNA: TGTGCCAGCAGCCAAGATGGGAAGCGGGGGGCAGGAAATGAGCAGTTCTTC
CDR3 protein: CASSQDGKRGAGNEQFF

clone size: NA
V gene: TRBV10-2
J gene: TRBJ1-2
D gene: NA
CDR3 DNA: TGCGCCAGCAGTGAACAGCCCAACTATGGCTACACCTTC
CDR3 protein: CASSEQPNYGYTF